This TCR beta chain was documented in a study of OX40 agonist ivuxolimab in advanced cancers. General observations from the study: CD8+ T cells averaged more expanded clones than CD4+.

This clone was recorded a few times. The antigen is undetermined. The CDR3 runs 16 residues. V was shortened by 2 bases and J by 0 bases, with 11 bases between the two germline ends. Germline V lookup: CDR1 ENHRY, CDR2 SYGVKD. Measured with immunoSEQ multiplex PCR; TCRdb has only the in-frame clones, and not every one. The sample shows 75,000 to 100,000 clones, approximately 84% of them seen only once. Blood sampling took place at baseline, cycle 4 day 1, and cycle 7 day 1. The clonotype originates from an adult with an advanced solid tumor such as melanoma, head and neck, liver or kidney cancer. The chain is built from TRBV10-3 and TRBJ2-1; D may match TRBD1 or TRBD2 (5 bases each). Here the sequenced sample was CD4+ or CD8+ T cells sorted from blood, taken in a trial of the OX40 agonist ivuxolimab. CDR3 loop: CAISERDPSSYNEQFF. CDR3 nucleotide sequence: TGTGCCATCAGTGAGAGGGACCCGAGCTCCTACAATGAGCAGTTCTTC.